The rows below give T cell receptor beta chains drawn from one sample of a study of memory CD8 T cells in hepatitis C reinfection. The assay was immunoSEQ multiplex PCR, and TCRdb's table has in-frame clones only and misses some. Of more than 45,000 clones in the sample, 89% were seen once. Material: naive CD8+ T cells sorted from blood. The receptors derive from a man younger than 35 with hepatitis C virus infection. CDR3s include the opening cysteine and the closing phenylalanine or tryptophan. A D gene is named only where the DNA matches it firmly. Clone size, where shown, is once, few, many, or a class for clones that have expanded.

size,V,J,D,CDR3,DNA
-,TRBV5-4,TRBJ1-1,TRBD1,CASSRRDSYTEAFF,TGTGCCAGCAGCCGCCGGGACAGCTACACTGAAGCTTTCTTT
-,TRBV6-1,TRBJ2-7,-,CASSAPEAVISYEQYF,TGTGCCAGCAGTGCCCCAGAGGCCGTTATATCCTACGAGCAGTACTTC
-,TRBV6-4,TRBJ2-2,TRBD1,CASSRPPGQATGELFF,TGTGCCAGCAGTCGGCCCCCGGGACAGGCGACCGGGGAGCTGTTTTTT
-,TRBV7-2,TRBJ2-7,TRBD2,CASSSLAGASHEQYF,TGTGCCAGCAGCTCCCTAGCGGGAGCTTCCCACGAGCAGTACTTC
-,TRBV7-8,TRBJ2-7,-,CASSFGGGSSYEQYF,TGTGCCAGCAGCTTTGGTGGCGGATCCTCCTACGAGCAGTACTTC
-,TRBV25-1,TRBJ2-1,-,CASSDTSEQFF,TGTGCCAGCAGTGACACTAGCGAGCAGTTCTTC
-,TRBV4-1,TRBJ2-3,-,CASSSGEDTDTQYF,TGCGCCTCCAGTAGTGGGGAGGACACAGATACGCAGTATTTT
-,TRBV6-6,TRBJ2-7,-,CASSAGTSLPYEQYF,TGTGCCAGCAGTGCCGGGACTTCACTGCCCTACGAGCAGTACTTC
-,TRBV19,TRBJ2-7,-,CASSIGAGNYEQYF,TGTGCCAGTAGTATAGGTGCCGGTAATTACGAGCAGTACTTC
-,TRBV10-3,TRBJ2-1,-,CAISETGENEQFF,TGTGCCATCAGTGAGACGGGAGAGAATGAGCAGTTCTTC
-,TRBV11-2,TRBJ2-1,TRBD2,CASSSGVGGLNNEQFF,TGTGCCAGCAGCTCCGGAGTGGGGGGGTTAAACAATGAGCAGTTCTTC
-,TRBV7-8,TRBJ2-1,-,CASSPVSLAISYNEQFF,TGTGCCAGCAGCCCAGTTAGCCTAGCGATCTCCTACAATGAGCAGTTCTTC
-,TRBV30,TRBJ1-2,-,CAWSQGTYGYTF,TGTGCCTGGAGCCAGGGGACCTATGGCTACACCTTC
-,TRBV7-9,TRBJ1-1,TRBD1,CASSAAGQGIFEAFF,TGTGCCAGCAGCGCTGCGGGACAGGGGATTTTTGAAGCTTTCTTT
-,TRBV4-1,TRBJ2-7,TRBD2,CASSQGGGLAGGLSYEQYF,TGCGCCAGCAGCCAAGGGGGGGGGCTAGCGGGAGGTTTATCCTACGAGCAGTACTTC
-,TRBV19,TRBJ1-1,-,CASSSGGSNTEAFF,TGTGCCAGTTCGAGTGGGGGGTCGAACACTGAAGCTTTCTTT
-,TRBV4-3,TRBJ2-1,-,CASSPSSYNEQFF,TGCGCCAGCAGTCCCTCCTCCTACAATGAGCAGTTCTTC
-,TRBV19,TRBJ2-2,-,CASSPYTGELFF,TGTGCCAGTAGTCCGTATACCGGGGAGCTGTTTTTT
-,TRBV27,TRBJ2-5,TRBD1,CASSSLGQGQETQYF,TGTGCCAGCAGTTCGCTGGGACAGGGGCAAGAGACCCAGTACTTC
-,TRBV2,TRBJ2-7,TRBD2,CASSEAGGGEQYF,TGTGCCAGCAGTGAGGCGGGAGGGGGTGAGCAGTACTTC
-,TRBV5-1,TRBJ2-2,-,CASSSSGVPGELFF,TGCGCCAGCAGCTCCTCAGGGGTACCCGGGGAGCTGTTTTTT
-,TRBV4-1,TRBJ1-2,-,CASSQDEIAHYGYTF,TGCGCCAGCAGCCAAGATGAGATCGCACACTATGGCTACACCTTC
-,TRBV9,TRBJ2-3,TRBD1,CASSTQGARTDTQYF,TGTGCCAGCAGCACACAGGGGGCTCGGACAGATACGCAGTATTTT
once,TRBV19,TRBJ1-2,TRBD1,CASGQGASGYTF,TGTGCCAGCGGACAGGGGGCGAGTGGCTACACCTTC